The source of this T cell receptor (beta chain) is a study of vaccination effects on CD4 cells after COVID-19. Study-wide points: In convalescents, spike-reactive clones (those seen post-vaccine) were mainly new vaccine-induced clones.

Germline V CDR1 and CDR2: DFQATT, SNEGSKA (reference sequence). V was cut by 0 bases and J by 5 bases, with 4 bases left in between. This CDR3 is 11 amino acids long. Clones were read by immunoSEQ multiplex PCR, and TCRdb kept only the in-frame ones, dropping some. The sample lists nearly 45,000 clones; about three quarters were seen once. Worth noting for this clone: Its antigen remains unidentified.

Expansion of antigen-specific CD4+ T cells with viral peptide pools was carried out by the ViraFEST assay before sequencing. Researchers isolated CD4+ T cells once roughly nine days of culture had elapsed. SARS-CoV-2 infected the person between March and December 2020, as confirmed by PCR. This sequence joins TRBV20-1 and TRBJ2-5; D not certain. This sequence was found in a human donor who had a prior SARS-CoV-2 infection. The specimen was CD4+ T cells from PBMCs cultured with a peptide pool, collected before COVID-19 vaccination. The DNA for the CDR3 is TGCAGTGCTAGAGATAAGGAGACCCAGTACTTC. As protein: CSARDKETQYF.